This T cell receptor (beta chain) was observed in a study of glioma-infiltrating T cells after dendritic cell vaccination. Before vaccination, two weeks after the third vaccination, and at progression, PBMC were collected. The immunoSEQ assay amplified TCRB CDR3 from up to about 2 ug DNA. Assay: immunoSEQ multiplex PCR; the TCRdb copy retains only in-frame clones and omits some. The sample shows about 87,000 clones, roughly 89% of them seen only once. Germline V gene sequence: CDR1 SGHTA, CDR2 FQGNSA. Trimming shortened V by 1 base and J by 4 bases, and 10 bases separated the two germline ends. The CDR3 spans 14 residues. With regard to this clone: Its antigen remains unknown.

Notes on the study in general: Patients with more pretreatment TILs had longer time to progression and survival. The cohort had few patients with full blood and tumor sets.

This rearrangement joins TRBV7-2 to TRBJ1-2, with a weak D call TRBD1 (6 bases). The specimen was blood, collected before dendritic cell vaccination. This receptor was obtained from a human donor with glioblastoma. CDR3 sequence: CASSLGQEFYGYTF. CDR3 DNA: TGTGCCAGCAGCTTAGGACAGGAATTCTATGGCTACACCTTC.